This note documents a single T cell receptor beta chain sequence. CDR1 DFQATT and CDR2 SNEGSKA come from the germline V gene (reference sequence). The CDR3 contains 15 residues. Trimming cost V 0 bases and J 5 bases, with 14 bases left between them. The data derive from a study of Graves' ophthalmopathy and Graves' hyperthyroidism. Amplified material comprised TCR beta CDR3 regions derived from RNA transcripts. HTBI-primed RT-PCR formed the first round, and a multiplex PCR formed the second. TCRdb fed the multiplex PCR reads into MiXCR, producing one record per CDR3 protein. The sample consists of over 45,000 distinct CDR3 sequences, 50% of them appearing once.

Sequencing used peripheral blood. This chain uses TRBV20-1 with TRBJ1-5; D might be TRBD1 (5 bases). This sequence was found in an adult man with Graves' ophthalmopathy. The CDR3 nucleotides are TGCAGTGCTAGAGATGTGAGGGGTTTTCATCAGCCCCAGCATTTT. This gives the protein CSARDVRGFHQPQHF.